The 21 T cell receptor beta chains below were found in one sample sequenced in a study of metastatic and nonmetastatic thyroid tumors. MiXCR was used by TCRdb to re-call the PCR reads. The sample carries approximately 69,000 clones, approximately 15% recorded once. Patients underwent thyroid surgery, and none had received any treatment before it. Sequencing input: blood. These TCRs come from a male donor with papillary thyroid cancer or a benign thyroid nodule (not recorded which). Some clones in this sample may be carry-over from other donors' samples.

This clone was observed a few times. The chain employs TRBV10-1 and TRBJ2-7; no clear D. From germline, CDR1 is WNHNN and CDR2 SYGVQD (reference sequence). The CDR3 runs 12 residues. With 3 bases removed from V and 7 bases from J, the gap between germline ends came to 10 bases. The CDR3 sequence is CASSEFGEEQYV. In nucleotides, the CDR3 is TGCGCCAGCAGTGAATTCGGTGAAGAGCAGTACGTC.

The V call is TRBV6-2 or TRBV6-3, the J call TRBJ2-7; unclear D gene. V was pared by 7 bases and J by 3 bases, with 19 bases between. The CDR3 is made up of 15 amino acids. Germline-derived CDR1 and CDR2 are MNHEY and SVGEGT. The CDR3 DNA reads TGTGCCAGCATCCGTATTAGAGGCCGTGGCTACGAGCAGTACGTC. As protein: CASIRIRGRGYEQYV.

This clone occurred many times. Additional DNA sequences in this sample encode the identical CDR3. The V and J genes are TRBV27 and TRBJ2-5; D gene uncertain. CDR1 is MNHEY, CDR2 SMNVEV, per germline (reference sequence). The V end lost 3 bases, the J end lost 4 bases, and 3 bases lay between the germline ends. The CDR3 extends over 11 amino acids. The CDR3 region is CASSLGETQYF. The CDR3 region has the DNA TGTGCCAGCAGTTTGGGAGAGACCCAGTACTTC.

This clone was seen more than once but under ten times. The V call is TRBV27, the J call TRBJ2-7, with a possible D match to TRBD1 (6 bases). The CDR3 runs to 13 residues. CDR1 and CDR2 (germline): MNHEY, SMNVEV (reference sequence). V was cut by 7 bases and J by 6 bases, with 16 bases left in between. DNA for the CDR3: TGTGCCAGCATCCCTTCTGAGGGGGTCGAGCAGTACTTC. Its protein product is CASIPSEGVEQYF.

In its sample, this clone was seen many times. V is TRBV4-3 and J is TRBJ2-7; maybe TRBD2 (8 bases). The germline gives CDR1 LGHNA, CDR2 YSLEER. The CDR3 has 17 amino acids. The V end was cut by 5 bases, the J end by 6 bases, with 26 bases between. The CDR3 nucleotides read TGCGCCAGCAGCGACCCCGGGAGGGGGCGGTTAACATGCGAGCAGTACTTC. The encoded protein is CASSDPGRGRLTCEQYF.

This clone appeared many times. V gene TRBV24-1 combines with J gene TRBJ2-2; a weak D match, TRBD2 (5 bases). The CDR3 runs 16 residues. V was trimmed by 4 bases and J by 0 bases, leaving 11 bases between them. Germline CDR1 is KGHDR and CDR2 is SFDVKD. CDR3 sequence reads: CATSDSGRANTGELFF. The CDR3 region has the DNA TGTGCCACCAGTGACTCGGGAAGGGCGAACACCGGGGAGCTGTTTTTT.

The chain has TRBV28 and TRBJ2-3; D ambiguous. Per the germline V gene, CDR1 is MDHEN and CDR2 is SYDVKM. This CDR3 contains 12 residues. Trimming shortened V by 3 bases and J by 7 bases, and 8 bases separated the two germline ends. As DNA, the CDR3 is TGTGCCAGCAGTTTTCTCCGGTATACGCAGTATTTT. This translates into CASSFLRYTQYF.

This clone has a count of ten or more. The V and J genes are TRBV5-4 and TRBJ1-2; possibly TRBD1 for D (5 bases). CDR3 length equals 13 residues. The V gene lost 7 bases and the J gene lost 3 bases, with 13 bases spanning the gap. Germline-derived CDR1 and CDR2 are SGHNT and YYREEE (reference sequence). The CDR3 here is CASQPGSHYGYTF. CDR3 coding DNA: TGTGCCAGCCAACCAGGGAGCCACTATGGCTACACCTTC.

This clone was counted only a few times. One base away lies a much larger clone, so this may be a sequencing read error. The gene calls are TRBV10-3 and TRBJ1-4, with D hard to call. The CDR3 totals 14 residues. Germline V gives CDR1 ENHRY, CDR2 SYGVKD. CDR3 in amino acids: CAVSSASTNEKLFF. CDR3 bases: TGTGCCGTCAGTTCGGCATCAACTAATGAAAAACTGTTTTTT.

This clone occurred many times. Other DNA sequences within the sample encode an identical CDR3. The J gene is TRBJ2-1, the V gene TRBV5-6; unclear D gene. The CDR3 loop spans 15 amino acids. Trimming stripped 0 bases from V and 3 bases from J, with 10 bases between. Germline CDR1 SGHDT, CDR2 YYEEEE. The CDR3 loop is CASSLETEYYNEQFF. The DNA of the CDR3 is TGTGCCAGCAGCTTGGAGACGGAATACTACAATGAGCAGTTCTTC.

This clone showed up many times. The V and J genes are TRBV7-8 and TRBJ1-6; D ambiguous. CDR1 is SGHVS and CDR2 is FQNEAQ in the germline V gene. This CDR3 is built from 14 residues. Trimming removed 5 bases at V and 6 bases at J, with 11 bases between. CDR3 in amino acids: CASSQNDGNSPLHF. CDR3 DNA: TGTGCCAGCAGCCAAAACGACGGTAATTCACCCCTCCACTTT. Full variable domain (rest looked up from reference TRBV7-8 and TRBJ1-6): GAGVSQSPRYKVAKRGQDVALRCDPISGHVSLFWYQQALGQGPEFLTYFQNEAQLDKSGLPSDRFFAERPEGSVSTLKIQRTQQEDSAVYLCASSQNDGNSPLHFGNGTRLTVT.

This clone has a count of ten or more. The V and J genes are TRBV4-1 and TRBJ2-2, with 8 bases aligning to TRBD1. The junction had 9 bases not matched to a gene; V was cut back by 4 bases and J by 2 bases. CDR3 length equals 17 residues. Germline V gene lookup returns CDR1 MGHRA and CDR2 YSYEKL. CDR3 residues: CASSPIRTGRNTGELFF. The CDR3 DNA follows: TGCGCCAGCAGCCCTATTCGGACAGGGAGAAACACCGGGGAGCTGTTTTTT.

This clone has at least ten counts. The chain joins TRBV28 to TRBJ1-4; tentatively, D is TRBD1 (5 bases). Trimming took off 4 bases at V and 0 bases at J, with 12 bases between the two ends. Germline V gene sequence: CDR1 MDHEN, CDR2 SYDVKM. There are 16 residues in the CDR3. CDR3 loop: CASSWVGGATNEKLFF. The CDR3, as DNA: TGTGCCAGCAGTTGGGTGGGGGGTGCAACTAATGAAAAACTGTTTTTT.

In regard to this clone: This may come from a read error, since a much larger clone is one base off. Different DNA sequences within this sample yield the same CDR3. J is TRBJ2-3 and V is TRBV13; 9 bases map to TRBD1. Looked up from germline, CDR1 is PRHDT and CDR2 is FYEKMQ (reference sequence). The length of the CDR3 is 15 residues. The CDR3 is CASTWTGVSTDTQYF. The CDR3 coding sequence is TGTGCCAGCACCTGGACAGGGGTCTCAACAGATACACAGTATTTT. Full variable domain (rest looked up from reference TRBV13 and TRBJ2-3): AAGVIQSPRHLIKEKRETATLKCYPIPRHDTVYWYQQGPGQDPQFLISFYEKMQSDKGSIPDRFSAQQFSDYHSELNMSSLELGDSALYFCASTWTGVSTDTQYFGPGTRLTVL.

This clone was observed a few times. This may stem from a read error, because a much larger clone lies one nucleotide away. The sample holds other DNA sequences that translate to the same CDR3. V usage is TRBV20-1 and J usage is TRBJ1-1; D is possibly TRBD1 (5 bases). This CDR3 spans 10 amino acids. The V and J ends lost 5 bases and 11 bases respectively, with 12 bases between them. CDR1 is DFQATT and CDR2 is SNEGSKA in the germline V gene (reference sequence). This CDR3 is CSAPGEGAFF. CDR3 nucleotide sequence: TGCAGTGCTCCGGGGGAGGGGGCTTTCTTT.

Many counts were recorded for this clone. The V call is TRBV20-1, the J call TRBJ1-5; TRBD1 matches 11 bases. The germline gives CDR1 DFQATT, CDR2 SNEGSKA (reference sequence). J lost 4 bases, V lost 4 bases, and 9 bases had no gene match. This CDR3 contains 16 residues. The chain's CDR3 is CSATPGTGGKNQPQHF. CDR3 nucleotides: TGCAGTGCTACCCCCGGGACAGGGGGAAAAAATCAGCCCCAGCATTTT.

This clone has at least ten counts. The J gene is TRBJ2-1, the V gene TRBV2, with TRBD2 matching over 12 bases. Germline V CDR1 and CDR2: SNHLY, FYNNEI. The V gene end was trimmed by 8 bases and the J gene end by 4 bases; junction bases not matched to a gene: 12. The CDR3 contains 17 residues. CDR3 sequence reads: CASGQTSGSPAYNEQFF. CDR3 coding DNA: TGTGCCAGCGGCCAGACTAGCGGGAGCCCCGCATACAATGAGCAGTTCTTC. Using reference TRBV2 and TRBJ2-1 for the parts outside the CDR3, the full variable domain is EPEVTQTPSHQVTQMGQEVILRCVPISNHLYFYWYRQILGQKVEFLVSFYNNEISEKSEIFDDQFSVERPDGSNFTLKIRSTKLEDSAMYFCASGQTSGSPAYNEQFFGPGTRLTVL.

This clone was seen ten or more times. This sequence joins TRBV7-8 and TRBJ1-1; D is undetermined. Germline values: CDR1 SGHVS, CDR2 FQNEAQ. There are 13 residues in the CDR3. The V end was cut by 6 bases, the J end by 4 bases, with 12 bases between. CDR3 in amino acids: CASSSGGSTEAFF. Here the CDR3 DNA reads TGTGCCAGCAGTTCCGGTGGGAGCACTGAAGCTTTCTTT.

The table lists this clone with many counts. This chain joins TRBV30 and TRBJ2-7, with a weak D call TRBD2 (5 bases). Germline V gives CDR1 GTSNPN, CDR2 SVGIG (reference sequence). The CDR3 runs to 14 residues. V lost 2 bases, J lost 2 bases, and 13 bases lay in between. The CDR3 DNA sequence: TGTGCCTGGAGTTTAAGGACTTTTGCCTACGAGCAGTACTTC. Protein sequence: CAWSLRTFAYEQYF.

This clone showed up many times. This chain uses TRBV20-1 with TRBJ2-7; 7 bases align to TRBD2. Germline V gives CDR1 DFQATT, CDR2 SNEGSKA (reference sequence). Trimming took 3 bases from V and 5 from J; bases not matched to a gene: 10. This CDR3 has 14 amino acids. Here the CDR3 DNA reads TGCAGTGCTAGCCCCCGACTAGCAACTAACGAGCAGTACTTC. Its translation is CSASPRLATNEQYF.

A note on this clone: Since a much larger clone is just one base distant, this may be a read error. This chain connects TRBV6-2 or TRBV6-3 to TRBJ2-1; possible D gene TRBD1, 6 bases. The CDR3 spans 14 residues. The germline V gene has CDR1 MNHEY and CDR2 SVGEGT. The V end was cut by 7 bases, the J end by 7 bases, with 17 bases between. The DNA of the CDR3 is TGTGCCAGCATCTCCGGGACATCGGGTAATGAGCAGTTCTTC. Encoded protein: CASISGTSGNEQFF.